These T cell receptor beta chains were read from a single sample in a study of response to subunit inactivated influenza vaccine. TCRdb passed the RT-PCR reads through MiXCR, listing each CDR3 protein once. The sample lists some 160,000 distinct CDR3 sequences; 11% were seen once. Here the sequenced sample was non-naive T cells sorted from PBMCs, taken roughly 48 days after vaccination. The receptor set was obtained from a man aged 45 to 65 who received an inactivated influenza vaccine. The CDR3 runs from the conserved cysteine through the conserved F or W. The D gene is left open where the match is weak. The size of a clone is reported for some rows only, either as once, few or many, or as a class for expanded clones.

J: TRBJ2-1; size: many; V: TRBV3-1; D: -; DNA: TGTGCCAGCAGCCAAGCAAACATGGGGCAGTTCTTC; CDR3: CASSQANMGQFF
J: TRBJ2-6; size: -; V: TRBV7-2; D: -; DNA: TGTGCCAGCAGGTCTGGGGCCAACGTCCTGACTTTC; CDR3: CASRSGANVLTF
J: TRBJ1-3; size: -; V: TRBV5-1; D: -; DNA: TGCGCCACTCGCCCCGAAGTCTCTGGAAACACCATATATTTT; CDR3: CATRPEVSGNTIYF
J: TRBJ1-3; size: -; V: TRBV18; D: TRBD1; DNA: TGTGCCAGCTCACCCCGGGACAGAGGAAACACCATATATTTT; CDR3: CASSPRDRGNTIYF
J: TRBJ2-3; size: few; V: TRBV9; D: -; DNA: TGTGCCAGCAGCGTAGTACCTAGCCCCACAGATACGCAGTATTTT; CDR3: CASSVVPSPTDTQYF
J: TRBJ2-2; size: few; V: TRBV11-2; D: -; DNA: TGTGCCAGCAGCTTAACAGGAGTGTCGAACACCGGGGAGCTGTTTTTT; CDR3: CASSLTGVSNTGELFF
J: TRBJ2-5; size: few; V: TRBV6-2/TRBV6-3; D: TRBD1; DNA: TGTGCCAGCAGCCCCAAGCCCCGGACAGGCGCAAGGGGGACCCAGTACTTC; CDR3: CASSPKPRTGARGTQYF
J: TRBJ2-7; size: many; V: TRBV3-1; D: -; DNA: TGTGCCAGCAGCCTCAGCCTTAAATCCTACGAGCAGTACTTC; CDR3: CASSLSLKSYEQYF
J: TRBJ2-7; size: -; V: TRBV7-2; D: TRBD1; DNA: TGTGCCAGCAGCAACGCAGGGGGCTACGAGCAGTACTTC; CDR3: CASSNAGGYEQYF
J: TRBJ2-5; size: -; V: TRBV28; D: -; DNA: TGTGCCAGCAGTGTCCAGGGGAGGGAGACCCAGTACTTC; CDR3: CASSVQGRETQYF
J: TRBJ2-5; size: few; V: TRBV7-2; D: -; DNA: TGTGCCAGCAGCTTAGCAGGGATCAACGGAGAGACCCAGTACTTC; CDR3: CASSLAGINGETQYF
J: TRBJ2-2; size: many; V: TRBV10-3; D: -; DNA: TGTGCCATCAGTGAACCCACCCTTACAGGTTCCGGGGAGCTGTTTTTT; CDR3: CAISEPTLTGSGELFF
J: TRBJ2-2; size: many; V: TRBV7-2; D: TRBD1; DNA: TGTGCCAGCAGCTTGGACAGGGTCACCGGGGAGCTGTTTTTT; CDR3: CASSLDRVTGELFF
J: TRBJ2-7; size: few; V: TRBV5-1; D: -; DNA: TGCGCCAGCAGCTTGGCCCGCAGACAGAGAGCCTACGAGCAGTACTTC; CDR3: CASSLARRQRAYEQYF
J: TRBJ2-6; size: -; V: TRBV5-1; D: TRBD1; DNA: TGCGCCAGCCACAGGGGAAGCTCTGGGGCCAACGTCCTGACTTTC; CDR3: CASHRGSSGANVLTF
J: TRBJ1-5; size: few; V: TRBV4-2; D: TRBD1; DNA: TGTGCCAGCAGCACTCGACAGGGGGACTATCAGCCCCAGCATTTT; CDR3: CASSTRQGDYQPQHF
J: TRBJ1-1; size: few; V: TRBV6-5; D: -; DNA: TGTGCCAGCAGTTACAGGGGGATTAACACTGAAGCTTTCTTT; CDR3: CASSYRGINTEAFF
J: TRBJ1-1; size: -; V: TRBV2; D: TRBD1; DNA: TGTGCCAGCAGAAGGACAGGAGGAGCTTTCTTT; CDR3: CASRRTGGAFF
J: TRBJ2-7; size: -; V: TRBV20-1; D: -; DNA: TGCAGTGCCCCGGGGGCTGGTGACGAGCAGTACTTC; CDR3: CSAPGAGDEQYF
J: TRBJ1-5; size: -; V: TRBV5-6; D: -; DNA: TGTGCCAGCAGTTGGGGGGGCGCTGGGAATCAGCCCCAGCATTTT; CDR3: CASSWGGAGNQPQHF
J: TRBJ1-1; size: few; V: TRBV4-3; D: -; DNA: TGCGCCAGCAGCCGCGGCGGGCCGGTTTTCGCTGAAGCTTTCTTT; CDR3: CASSRGGPVFAEAFF
J: TRBJ2-1; size: many; V: TRBV25-1; D: TRBD1; DNA: TGTGCCAGCAGTCGGGGGACAGGGGCCTACAATGAGCAGTTCTTC; CDR3: CASSRGTGAYNEQFF
J: TRBJ2-1; size: -; V: TRBV10-2; D: -; DNA: TGCGCCAGCAGTGACGAAGGTGGCTCCTACAATGAGCAGTTCTTC; CDR3: CASSDEGGSYNEQFF
J: TRBJ2-7; size: -; V: TRBV30; D: TRBD1; DNA: TGTGCCTGGAGTGTCAGGGGGCCCCACGAGCAGTACTTC; CDR3: CAWSVRGPHEQYF
J: TRBJ1-3; size: -; V: TRBV5-1; D: TRBD1; DNA: TGCGCCAGCGGACAGGGTGGAAGCTCTGGAAACACCATATATTTT; CDR3: CASGQGGSSGNTIYF
J: TRBJ2-5; size: few; V: TRBV29-1; D: TRBD1; DNA: TGCAGCGTTGCCGGACAGGGGACCTTCGGGGAGACCCAGTACTTC; CDR3: CSVAGQGTFGETQYF